Shown below are 7 T cell receptor beta chains from a single sample sequenced in a study of cytomegalovirus exposure and HLA in healthy donors (dated by TCRdb to about 2017). Library prep was done by the immunoSEQ multiplex PCR assay. This immuneACCESS table, as held by TCRdb, lists in-frame sequences with V and J called but not all clones. Of the missing ones, under half trace to an unresolved V gene in checked studies; the others have no known cause. This sample holds 200,000 to 250,000 clones; 75% to 90% were observed only once. Of the sample, 5.5% to 7% falls within the top ten clones. What was sequenced was PBMCs. These receptors all stem from a woman under 30 in good health and CMV-seronegative.

The gene calls are TRBV19 and TRBJ1-2, with D maybe TRBD1 (6 bases). Trimming removed 5 bases from V and 8 bases from J, with 12 bases in between. This CDR3 has 12 amino acids. Germline CDR1 is LNHDA and CDR2 is SQIVND (reference sequence). The CDR3 DNA is TGTGCCAGTAGTTCGGGGGCTCTGGGCTACACCTTC. Its protein product is CASSSGALGYTF.

The CDR3 coding sequence is TGTGCCAGCAGCTTAGGGGGTTTTGCGGCTAGCACAGATACGCAGTATTTT. Its translation is CASSLGGFAASTDTQYF. J is TRBJ2-3 and V is TRBV7-2; no reliable D call. V was cut by 1 base and J by 0 bases, with 14 bases left in between. The germline V gene encodes CDR1 SGHTA and CDR2 FQGNSA. This CDR3 is 17 amino acids long. The variable domain in full, completed from reference TRBV7-2 and TRBJ2-3, reads GAGVSQSPSNKVTEKGKDVELRCDPISGHTALYWYRQSLGQGLEFLIYFQGNSAPDKSGLPSDRFSAERTGGSVSTLTIQRTQQEDSAVYLCASSLGGFAASTDTQYFGPGTRLTVL.

CDR3 sequence (DNA): TGTGCCAGCAAGCTGGAGGGAGGACAGGACTACGAGCAGTACTTC. Its translation: CASKLEGGQDYEQYF. The rearrangement uses TRBV7-9 and TRBJ2-7; tentative D call: TRBD1 (7 bases). The length of the CDR3 is 15 residues. CDR1 is SEHNR, CDR2 FQNEAQ, per germline (reference sequence). The ends were cut back, 7 bases at V and 3 bases at J, with 19 bases in the middle.

J is TRBJ1-6 and V is TRBV9, with a weak D call TRBD1 (5 bases). CDR3 size: 15 residues. The V gene lost 4 bases and the J gene lost 7 bases, with 15 bases spanning the gap. Germline loops: CDR1 SGDLS, CDR2 YYNGEE. The DNA for the CDR3 is TGTGCCAGCAGCCTAGGGACGGAGGGGAATTCACCCCTCCACTTT. Translation gives CASSLGTEGNSPLHF.

The V and J genes are TRBV2 and TRBJ2-5; D may be TRBD1 (5 bases). Between the trimmed V and J ends, which lost 3 bases and 1 base, there was a span of 9 bases. The CDR3 extends over 14 amino acids. Germline-derived CDR1 and CDR2 are SNHLY and FYNNEI. CDR3: CASSERQGQETQYF. The DNA of the CDR3 is TGTGCCAGCAGTGAGCGTCAGGGCCAAGAGACCCAGTACTTC.

The J gene is TRBJ1-5, the V gene TRBV27; tentative D call: TRBD1 (6 bases). CDR1 is MNHEY and CDR2 is SMNVEV in the germline V gene (reference sequence). V was shortened by 5 bases and J by 0 bases, with 11 bases between the two germline ends. The CDR3 totals 15 residues. CDR3 nucleotides: TGTGCCAGCAGTAAGGGACAACTTAGCAATCAGCCCCAGCATTTT. Amino acid sequence: CASSKGQLSNQPQHF.

The J gene is TRBJ2-7, the V gene TRBV2; a possible D gene is TRBD2 (5 bases). V was cut by 7 bases and J by 4 bases, with 11 bases left in between. Germline V gives CDR1 SNHLY, CDR2 FYNNEI. This CDR3 is 12 amino acids long. The CDR3 coding sequence is TGTGCCAGCAAGGATAGCGAGTACGAGCAGTACTTC. This translates into CASKDSEYEQYF.